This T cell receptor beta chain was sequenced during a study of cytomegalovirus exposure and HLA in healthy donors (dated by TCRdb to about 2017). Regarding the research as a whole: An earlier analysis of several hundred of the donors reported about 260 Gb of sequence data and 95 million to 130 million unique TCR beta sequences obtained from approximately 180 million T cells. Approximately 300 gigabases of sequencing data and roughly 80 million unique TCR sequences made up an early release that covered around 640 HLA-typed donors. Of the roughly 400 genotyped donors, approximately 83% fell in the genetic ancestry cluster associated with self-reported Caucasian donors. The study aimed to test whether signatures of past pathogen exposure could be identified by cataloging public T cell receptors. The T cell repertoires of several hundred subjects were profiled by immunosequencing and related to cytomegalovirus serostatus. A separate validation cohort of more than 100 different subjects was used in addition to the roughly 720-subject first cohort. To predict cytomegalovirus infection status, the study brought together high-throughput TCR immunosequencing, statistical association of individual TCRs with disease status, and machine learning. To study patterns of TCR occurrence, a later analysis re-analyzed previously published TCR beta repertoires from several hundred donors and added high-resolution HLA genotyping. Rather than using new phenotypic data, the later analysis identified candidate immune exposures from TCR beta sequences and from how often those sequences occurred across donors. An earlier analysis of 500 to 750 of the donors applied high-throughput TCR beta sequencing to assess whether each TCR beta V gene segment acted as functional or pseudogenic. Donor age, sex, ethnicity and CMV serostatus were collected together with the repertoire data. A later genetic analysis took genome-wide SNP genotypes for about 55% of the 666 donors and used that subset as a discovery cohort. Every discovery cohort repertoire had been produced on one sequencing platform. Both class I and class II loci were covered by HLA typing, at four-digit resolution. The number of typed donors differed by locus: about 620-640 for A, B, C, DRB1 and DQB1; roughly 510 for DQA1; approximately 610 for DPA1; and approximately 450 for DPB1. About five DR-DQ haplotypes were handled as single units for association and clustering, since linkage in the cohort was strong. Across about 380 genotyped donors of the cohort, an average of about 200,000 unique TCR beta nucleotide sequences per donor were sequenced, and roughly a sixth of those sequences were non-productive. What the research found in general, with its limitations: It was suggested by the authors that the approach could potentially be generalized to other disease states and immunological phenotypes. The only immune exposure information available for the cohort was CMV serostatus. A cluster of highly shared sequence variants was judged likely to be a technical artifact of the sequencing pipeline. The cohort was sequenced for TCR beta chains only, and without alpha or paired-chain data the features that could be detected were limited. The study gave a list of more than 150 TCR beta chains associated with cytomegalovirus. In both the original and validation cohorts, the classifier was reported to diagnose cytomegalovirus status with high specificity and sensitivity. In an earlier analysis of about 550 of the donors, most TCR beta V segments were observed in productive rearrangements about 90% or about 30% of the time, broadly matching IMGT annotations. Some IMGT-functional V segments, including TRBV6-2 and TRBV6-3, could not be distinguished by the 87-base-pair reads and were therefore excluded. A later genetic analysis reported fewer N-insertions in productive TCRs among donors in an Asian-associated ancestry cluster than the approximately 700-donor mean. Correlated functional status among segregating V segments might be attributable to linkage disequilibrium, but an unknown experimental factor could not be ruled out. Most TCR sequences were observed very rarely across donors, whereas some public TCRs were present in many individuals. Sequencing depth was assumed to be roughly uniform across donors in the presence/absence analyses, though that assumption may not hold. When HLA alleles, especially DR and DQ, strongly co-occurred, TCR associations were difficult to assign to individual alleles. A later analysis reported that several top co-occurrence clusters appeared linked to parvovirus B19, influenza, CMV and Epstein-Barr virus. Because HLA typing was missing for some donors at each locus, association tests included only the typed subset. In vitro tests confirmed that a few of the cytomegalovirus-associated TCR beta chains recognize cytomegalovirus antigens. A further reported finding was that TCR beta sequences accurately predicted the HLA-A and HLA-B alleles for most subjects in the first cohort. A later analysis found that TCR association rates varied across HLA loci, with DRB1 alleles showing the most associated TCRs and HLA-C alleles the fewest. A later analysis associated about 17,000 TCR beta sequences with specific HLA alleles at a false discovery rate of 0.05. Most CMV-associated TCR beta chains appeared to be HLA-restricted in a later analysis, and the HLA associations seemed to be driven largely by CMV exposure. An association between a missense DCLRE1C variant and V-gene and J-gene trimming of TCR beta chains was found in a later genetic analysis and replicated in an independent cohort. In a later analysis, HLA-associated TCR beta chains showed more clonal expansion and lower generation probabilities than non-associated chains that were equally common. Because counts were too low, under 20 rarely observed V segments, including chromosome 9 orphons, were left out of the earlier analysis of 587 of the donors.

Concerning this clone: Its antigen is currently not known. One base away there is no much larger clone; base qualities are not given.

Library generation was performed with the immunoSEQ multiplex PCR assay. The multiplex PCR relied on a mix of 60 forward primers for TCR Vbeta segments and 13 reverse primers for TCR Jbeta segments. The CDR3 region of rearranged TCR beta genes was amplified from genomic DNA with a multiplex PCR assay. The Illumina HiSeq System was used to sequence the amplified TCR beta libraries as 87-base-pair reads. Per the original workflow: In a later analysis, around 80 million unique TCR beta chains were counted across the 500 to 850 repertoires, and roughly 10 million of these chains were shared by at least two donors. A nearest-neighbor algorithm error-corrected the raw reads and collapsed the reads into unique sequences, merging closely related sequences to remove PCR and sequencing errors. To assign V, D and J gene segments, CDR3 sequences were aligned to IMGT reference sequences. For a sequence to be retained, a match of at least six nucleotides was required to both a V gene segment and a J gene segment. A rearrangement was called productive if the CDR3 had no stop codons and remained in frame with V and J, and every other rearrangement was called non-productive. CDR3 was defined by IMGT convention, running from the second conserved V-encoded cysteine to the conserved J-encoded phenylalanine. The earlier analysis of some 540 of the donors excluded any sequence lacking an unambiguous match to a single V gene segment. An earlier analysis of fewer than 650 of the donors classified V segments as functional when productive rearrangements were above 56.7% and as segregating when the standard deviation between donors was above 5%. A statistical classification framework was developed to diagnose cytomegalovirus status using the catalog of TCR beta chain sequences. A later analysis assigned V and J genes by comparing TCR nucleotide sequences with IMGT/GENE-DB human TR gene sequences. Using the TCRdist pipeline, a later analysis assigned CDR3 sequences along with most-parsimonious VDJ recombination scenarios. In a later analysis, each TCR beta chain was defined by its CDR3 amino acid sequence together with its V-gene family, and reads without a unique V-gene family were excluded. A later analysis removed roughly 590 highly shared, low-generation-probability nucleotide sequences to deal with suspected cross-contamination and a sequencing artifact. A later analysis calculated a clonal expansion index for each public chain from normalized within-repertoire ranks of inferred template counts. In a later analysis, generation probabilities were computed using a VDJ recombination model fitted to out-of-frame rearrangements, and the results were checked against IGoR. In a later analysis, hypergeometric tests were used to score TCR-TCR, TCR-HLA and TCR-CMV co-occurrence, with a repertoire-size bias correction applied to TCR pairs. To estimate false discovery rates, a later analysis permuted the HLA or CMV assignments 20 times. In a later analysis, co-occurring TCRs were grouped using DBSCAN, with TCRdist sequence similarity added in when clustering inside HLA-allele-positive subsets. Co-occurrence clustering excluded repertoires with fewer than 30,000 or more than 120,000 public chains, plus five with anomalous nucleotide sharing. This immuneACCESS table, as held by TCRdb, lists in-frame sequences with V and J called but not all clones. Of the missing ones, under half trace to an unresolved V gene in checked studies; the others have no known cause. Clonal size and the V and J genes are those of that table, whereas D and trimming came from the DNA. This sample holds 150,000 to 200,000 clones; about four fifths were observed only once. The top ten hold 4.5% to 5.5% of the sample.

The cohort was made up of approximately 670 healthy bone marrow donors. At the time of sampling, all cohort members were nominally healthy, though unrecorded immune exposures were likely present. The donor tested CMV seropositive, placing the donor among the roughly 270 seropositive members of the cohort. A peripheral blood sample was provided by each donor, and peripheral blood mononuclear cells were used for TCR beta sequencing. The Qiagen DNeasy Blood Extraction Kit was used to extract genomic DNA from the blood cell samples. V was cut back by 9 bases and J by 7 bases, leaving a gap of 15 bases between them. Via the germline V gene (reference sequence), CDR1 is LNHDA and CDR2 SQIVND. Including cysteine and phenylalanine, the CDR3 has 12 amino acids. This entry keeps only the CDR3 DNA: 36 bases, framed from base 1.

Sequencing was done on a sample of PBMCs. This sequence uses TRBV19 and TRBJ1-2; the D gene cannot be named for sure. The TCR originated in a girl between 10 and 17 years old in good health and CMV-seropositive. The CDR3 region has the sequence CASEHPSGGYTF. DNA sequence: TGTGCCAGCGAGCACCCTAGTGGTGGCTACACCTTC.